This T cell receptor (beta chain) was obtained from a study of cytomegalovirus exposure and HLA in healthy donors. Looking at the study overall: Around 180 million T cells yielded some 120 million unique TCR beta sequences in earlier analysis. HLA-typed donors were the source of approximately 85 million unique TCRs held in an early data release. Findings and caveats of the study: Associated with cytomegalovirus, according to the listing, were around 160 TCR beta chains.

To note about this clone: No antigen is known for it.

Per the germline V gene, CDR1 is MDHEN and CDR2 is SYDVKM. Trimming shortened V by 7 bases and J by 0 bases, and 16 bases separated the two germline ends. This CDR3 has 16 amino acids. The PCR was carried out with 60 Vbeta primers and 13 Jbeta primers. Methods used by the authors: Roughly 83 million unique TCR beta chains, 9.5 million to 11 million of them shared, were counted by a later analysis. Using immunoSEQ multiplex PCR, the repertoire was profiled, and TCRdb retains in-frame clones only, with some absent. That table gives V, J and clone size, and the DNA gave D and trimming. The sample records roughly 120,000 clones, about 70% being singletons.

This TCR was sampled from a young man in good health and CMV-seropositive. Sequencing was carried out using PBMCs. This chain uses TRBV28 with TRBJ1-3, with D hard to call. The CDR3 here is CASISGGPSSGNTIYF. The CDR3 DNA reads as TGTGCCAGCATCTCTGGAGGGCCGAGCTCTGGAAACACCATATATTTT. Based on the CDR3 plus reference TRBV28 and TRBJ1-3, the full variable domain is DVKVTQSSRYLVKRTGEKVFLECVQDMDHENMFWYRQDPGLGLRLIYFSYDVKMKEKGDIPEGYSVSREKKERFSLILESASTNQTSMYLCASISGGPSSGNTIYFGEGSWLTVV.